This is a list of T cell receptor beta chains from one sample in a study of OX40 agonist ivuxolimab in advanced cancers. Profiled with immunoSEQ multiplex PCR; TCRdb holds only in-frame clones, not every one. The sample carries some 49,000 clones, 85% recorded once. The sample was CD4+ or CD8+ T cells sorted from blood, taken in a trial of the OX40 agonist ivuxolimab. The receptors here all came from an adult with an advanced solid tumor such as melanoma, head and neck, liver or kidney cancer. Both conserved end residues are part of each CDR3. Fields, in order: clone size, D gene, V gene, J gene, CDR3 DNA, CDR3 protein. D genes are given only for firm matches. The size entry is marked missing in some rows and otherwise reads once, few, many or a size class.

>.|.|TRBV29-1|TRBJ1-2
TGCAGCGCTGGGGGTGATGGCTACACCTTC
CSAGGDGYTF
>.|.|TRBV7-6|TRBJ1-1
TGTGCCAGCAGCGGCATTTCCGGACAGTACACTGAAGCTTTCTTT
CASSGISGQYTEAFF
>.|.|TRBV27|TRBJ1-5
TGTGCCAGCAGTTTAGTTGCCCCCTTAGCGGGACAGCCCCAGCATTTT
CASSLVAPLAGQPQHF
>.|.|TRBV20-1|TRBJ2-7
TGCAGTGCTAGAGAGGCCTTTGAGCAGTACTTC
CSAREAFEQYF
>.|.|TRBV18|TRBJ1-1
TGTGCCAGCTCACCAGTTGGGGGCCCAGGGAACACTGAAGCTTTCTTT
CASSPVGGPGNTEAFF
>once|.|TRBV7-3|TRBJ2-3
TGTGCCAGCAGCTTACGGGGCGGGGCCAGCACAGATACGCAGTATTTT
CASSLRGGASTDTQYF
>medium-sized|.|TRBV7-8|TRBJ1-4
TGTGCCAGCAGCTATAGCGGGGGATCAACTAATGAAAAACTGTTTTTT
CASSYSGGSTNEKLFF
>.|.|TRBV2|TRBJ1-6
TGTGCCAGCAGTGGTTATTTTAATTCACCCCTCCACTTT
CASSGYFNSPLHF
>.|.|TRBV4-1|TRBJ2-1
TGCGCCAGCAGCCAAGGTTTCGGCGGGGTAGAGGAGCAGTTCTTC
CASSQGFGGVEEQFF
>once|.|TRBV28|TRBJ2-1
TGTGCCACCACTCCCCTCTACAATGAGCAGTTCTTC
CATTPLYNEQFF
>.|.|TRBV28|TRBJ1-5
TGTGCCAGCAGTTCGGGACACTATAGCAATCAGCCCCAGCATTTT
CASSSGHYSNQPQHF